The table lists the clone carrying this TCR beta chain with a count of one. Trimming stripped 7 bases from V and 1 base from J, with 10 bases between. Germline-derived CDR1 and CDR2 are SGHTA and FQGNSA. The CDR3 has 14 residues. This sample was taken from a study of cytomegalovirus exposure and HLA in healthy donors. The primer mix had 60 Vbeta and 13 Jbeta primers. Here immunoSEQ multiplex PCR was the method, and the copy in TCRdb shows in-frame clones only, minus some. The sample lists about 89,000 clones, about two thirds occurring once. The receptor was derived from a human donor in good health. The sample consisted of PBMCs. This rearrangement joins TRBV7-2 to TRBJ1-4; D gene unclear. DNA of the CDR3: TGTGCCAGCACCACTATTGGAACTAATGAAAAACTGTTTTTT. Amino acids: CASTTIGTNEKLFF.